This T cell receptor beta chain is drawn from a study of T cells in Graves' hyperthyroidism and ophthalmopathy. Regarding the study as a whole: Model output signaled ophthalmopathy a median approximately 6 months ahead of onset. Blood shared most expanded thyroid clonotypes above 0.001.

Ten or more counts support this clonotype. What it recognizes is unknown. V was pared by 4 bases and J by 5 bases, with 2 bases of the junction left unmatched. The germline V gene encodes CDR1 DFQATT and CDR2 SNEGSKA (reference sequence). The CDR3 loop spans 12 amino acids. The CDR3 regions of TCR beta were amplified from RNA transcripts. Researchers ran a first-round RT-PCR on the TCR CDR3 using the HTBI primer set. TCRdb redid the calling of the multiplex PCR reads with MiXCR, one entry per CDR3 protein. The sample lists approximately 610,000 distinct CDR3 sequences, over 15% occurring once. Hyperthyroidism of Graves' type that showed no ophthalmopathy progression within 18 months was stable.

Sequences were obtained from blood. This chain uses TRBV20-1 with TRBJ1-2, with 9 bases that match TRBD1. The clonotype originates from a woman aged 18-29 years with Graves' hyperthyroidism. This CDR3 is CSATDRGYGYTF. CDR3 nucleotides: TGCAGTGCTACCGACAGGGGGTATGGCTACACCTTC.